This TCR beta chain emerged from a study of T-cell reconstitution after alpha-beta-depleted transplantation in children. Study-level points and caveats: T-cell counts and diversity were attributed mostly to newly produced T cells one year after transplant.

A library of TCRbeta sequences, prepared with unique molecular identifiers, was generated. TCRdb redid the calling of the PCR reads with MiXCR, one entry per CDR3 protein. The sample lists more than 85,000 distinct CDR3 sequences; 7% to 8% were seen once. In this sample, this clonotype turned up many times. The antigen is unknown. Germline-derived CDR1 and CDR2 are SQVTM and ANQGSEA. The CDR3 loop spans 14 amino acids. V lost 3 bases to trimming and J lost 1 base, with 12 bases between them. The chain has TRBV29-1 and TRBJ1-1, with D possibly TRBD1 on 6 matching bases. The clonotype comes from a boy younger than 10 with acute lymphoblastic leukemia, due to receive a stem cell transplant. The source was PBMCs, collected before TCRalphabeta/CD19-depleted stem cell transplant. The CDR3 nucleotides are TGCAGCGTTGACCCGACGACAGGGAACACTGAAGCTTTCTTT. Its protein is CSVDPTTGNTEAFF.